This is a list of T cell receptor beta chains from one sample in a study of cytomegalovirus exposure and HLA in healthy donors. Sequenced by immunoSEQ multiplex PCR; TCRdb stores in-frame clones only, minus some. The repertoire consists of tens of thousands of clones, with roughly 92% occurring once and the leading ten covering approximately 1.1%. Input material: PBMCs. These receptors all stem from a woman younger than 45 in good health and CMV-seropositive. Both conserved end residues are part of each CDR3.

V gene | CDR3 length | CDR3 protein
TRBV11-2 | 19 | CASSPWSARSRADNEKLFF
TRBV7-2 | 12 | CASSFVRETQYF
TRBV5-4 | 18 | CASSLGLAGGIGFYEQYF
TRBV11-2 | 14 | CASSLVEGAGELFF
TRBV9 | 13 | CASSADIEETQYF
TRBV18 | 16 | CASSPTGVKVGNTIYF
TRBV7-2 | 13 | CASTRPGDYEQYF
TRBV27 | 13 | CASSLYGTGNGYF
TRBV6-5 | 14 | CASSYARYNQPQHF
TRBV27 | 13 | CASSFSVNQPQHF
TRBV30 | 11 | CAWREAYGYTF
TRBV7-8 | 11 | CASSSYQPQHF
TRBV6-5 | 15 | CASSYQGRTNTEAFF
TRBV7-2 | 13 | CASSLVVSYEQYF
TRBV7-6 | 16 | CASSFYPPPGTDTQYF